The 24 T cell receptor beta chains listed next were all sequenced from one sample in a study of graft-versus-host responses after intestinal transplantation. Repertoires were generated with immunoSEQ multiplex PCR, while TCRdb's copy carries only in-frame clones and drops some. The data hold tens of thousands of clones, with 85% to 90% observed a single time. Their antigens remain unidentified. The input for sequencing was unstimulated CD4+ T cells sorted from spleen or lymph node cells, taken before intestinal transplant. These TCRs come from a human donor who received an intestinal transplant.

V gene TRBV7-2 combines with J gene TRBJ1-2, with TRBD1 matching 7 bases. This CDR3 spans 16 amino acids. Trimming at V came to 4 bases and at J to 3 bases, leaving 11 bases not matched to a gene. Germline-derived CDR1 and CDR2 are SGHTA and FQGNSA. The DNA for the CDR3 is TGTGCCAGCAGCTGGGGACTAGACAGGGAATACTATGGCTACACCTTC. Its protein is CASSWGLDREYYGYTF.

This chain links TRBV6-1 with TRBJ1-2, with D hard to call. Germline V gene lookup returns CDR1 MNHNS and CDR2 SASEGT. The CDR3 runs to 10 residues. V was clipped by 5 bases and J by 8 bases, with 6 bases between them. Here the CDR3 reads CASSSGGYTF. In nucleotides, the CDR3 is TGTGCCAGCAGTTCGGGAGGCTACACCTTC.

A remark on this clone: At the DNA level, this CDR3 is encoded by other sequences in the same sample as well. The CDR3 protein is CASSQGLGGGWQETQYF. In DNA form, the CDR3 reads TGTGCCAGCAGCCAAGGTCTGGGTGGAGGATGGCAGGAGACCCAGTACTTC. The V call is TRBV4-2, the J call TRBJ2-5; maybe TRBD2 (5 bases). The CDR3 totals 17 residues. Germline V lookup: CDR1 LGHNA, CDR2 YNFKEQ. The V end was cut by 1 base, the J end by 5 bases, with 20 bases between.

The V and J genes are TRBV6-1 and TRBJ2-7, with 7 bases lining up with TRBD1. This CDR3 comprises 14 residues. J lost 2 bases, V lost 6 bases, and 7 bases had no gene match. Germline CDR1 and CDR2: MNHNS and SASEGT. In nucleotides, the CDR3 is TGTGCCAGCAGAACCGGGACAGCAACCTACGAGCAGTACTTC. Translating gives CASRTGTATYEQYF.

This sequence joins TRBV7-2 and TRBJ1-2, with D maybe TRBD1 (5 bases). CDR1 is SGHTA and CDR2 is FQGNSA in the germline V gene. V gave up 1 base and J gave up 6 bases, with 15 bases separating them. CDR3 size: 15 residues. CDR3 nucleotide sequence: TGTGCCAGCAGCTTAGACTTGGGGGGAGACGATGGCTACACCTTC. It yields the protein CASSLDLGGDDGYTF.

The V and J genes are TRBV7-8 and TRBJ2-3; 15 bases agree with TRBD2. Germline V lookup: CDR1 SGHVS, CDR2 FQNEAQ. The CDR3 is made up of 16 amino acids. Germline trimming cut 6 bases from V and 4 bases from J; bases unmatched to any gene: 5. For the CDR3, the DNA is TGTGCCAGCAGACCGGGACTAGCGGGGGGATCAGATACGCAGTATTTT. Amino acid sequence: CASRPGLAGGSDTQYF.

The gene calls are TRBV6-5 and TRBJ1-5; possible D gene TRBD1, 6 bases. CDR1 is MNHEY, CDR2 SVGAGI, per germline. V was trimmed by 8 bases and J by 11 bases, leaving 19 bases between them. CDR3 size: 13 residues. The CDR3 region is CASRGGARGTQHF. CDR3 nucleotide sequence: TGTGCCAGCCGGGGGGGGGCGCGCGGGACCCAGCATTTT.

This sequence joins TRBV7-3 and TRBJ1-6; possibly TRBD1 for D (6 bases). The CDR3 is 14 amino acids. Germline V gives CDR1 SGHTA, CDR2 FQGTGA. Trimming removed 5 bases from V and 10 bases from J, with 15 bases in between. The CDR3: CASSVQGVASPLHF. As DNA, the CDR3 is TGTGCCAGCAGCGTACAGGGTGTAGCCTCACCCCTCCACTTT.

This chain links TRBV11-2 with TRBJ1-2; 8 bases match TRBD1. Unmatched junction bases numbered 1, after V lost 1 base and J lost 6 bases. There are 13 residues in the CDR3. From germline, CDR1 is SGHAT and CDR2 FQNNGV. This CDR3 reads CASSLGTGNGYTF. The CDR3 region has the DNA TGTGCCAGCAGCTTAGGGACAGGGAATGGCTACACCTTC.

The CDR3 loop is CASQTGSYGYTF. The CDR3 DNA sequence: TGTGCCAGCCAGACAGGATCCTATGGCTACACCTTC. V is TRBV6-5 and J is TRBJ1-2, with D possibly TRBD1 on 6 matching bases. In germline, CDR1 is MNHEY, CDR2 SVGAGI. CDR3 length equals 12 residues. With 8 bases removed from V and 4 bases from J, the gap between germline ends came to 11 bases.

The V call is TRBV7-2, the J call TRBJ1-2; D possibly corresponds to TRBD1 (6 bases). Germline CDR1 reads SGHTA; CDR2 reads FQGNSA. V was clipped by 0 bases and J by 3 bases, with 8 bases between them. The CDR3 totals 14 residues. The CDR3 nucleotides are TGTGCCAGCAGCTTAGCTAAGGGGGACTATGGCTACACCTTC. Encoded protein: CASSLAKGDYGYTF.

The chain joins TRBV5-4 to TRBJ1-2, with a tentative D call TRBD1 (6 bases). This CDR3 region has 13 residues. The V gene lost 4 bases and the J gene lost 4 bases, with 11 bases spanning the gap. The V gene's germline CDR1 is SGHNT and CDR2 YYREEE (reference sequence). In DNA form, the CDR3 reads TGTGCCAGCAGCGAGGGACAATTCTATGGCTACACCTTC. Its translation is CASSEGQFYGYTF. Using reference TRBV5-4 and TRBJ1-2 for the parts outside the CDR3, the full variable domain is ETGVTQSPTHLIKTRGQQVTLRCSSQSGHNTVSWYQQALGQGPQFIFQYYREEENGRGNFPPRFSGLQFPNYSSELNVNALELDDSALYLCASSEGQFYGYTFGSGTRLTVV.

CDR3 residues: CASSESPYGYTF. CDR3 nucleotide sequence: TGTGCCAGCAGTGAGAGTCCCTATGGCTACACCTTC. The V call is TRBV2, the J call TRBJ1-2; no firm D call. Germline CDR1 is SNHLY and CDR2 is FYNNEI. V lost 3 bases, J lost 4 bases, and 6 bases lay in between. This CDR3 contains 12 residues.

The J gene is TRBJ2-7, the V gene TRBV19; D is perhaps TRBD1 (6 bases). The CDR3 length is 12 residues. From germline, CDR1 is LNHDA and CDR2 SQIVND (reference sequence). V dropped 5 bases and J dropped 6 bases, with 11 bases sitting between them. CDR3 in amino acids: CASSHRDGEQYF. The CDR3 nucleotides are TGTGCCAGTAGTCACAGGGATGGCGAGCAGTACTTC.

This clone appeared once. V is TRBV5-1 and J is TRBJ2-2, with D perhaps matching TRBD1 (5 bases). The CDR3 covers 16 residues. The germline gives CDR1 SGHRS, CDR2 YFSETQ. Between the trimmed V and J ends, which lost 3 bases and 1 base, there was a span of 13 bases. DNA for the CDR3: TGCGCCAGCAGCTCAGATCCCCAGGGGAACACCGGGGAGCTGTTTTTT. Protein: CASSSDPQGNTGELFF.

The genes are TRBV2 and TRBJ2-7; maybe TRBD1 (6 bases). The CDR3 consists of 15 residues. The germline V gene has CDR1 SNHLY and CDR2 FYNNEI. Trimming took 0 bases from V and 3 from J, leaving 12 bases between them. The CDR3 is CASSEAPGQGYEQYF. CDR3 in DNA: TGTGCCAGCAGTGAAGCTCCGGGACAAGGCTACGAGCAGTACTTC.

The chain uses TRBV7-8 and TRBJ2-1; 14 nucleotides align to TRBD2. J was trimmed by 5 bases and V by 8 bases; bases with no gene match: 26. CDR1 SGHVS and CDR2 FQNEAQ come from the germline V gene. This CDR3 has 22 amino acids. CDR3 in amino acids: CASRAIRVGLAGGTTFNNEQFF. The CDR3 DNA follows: TGTGCCAGCCGAGCGATCCGGGTTGGACTAGCGGGGGGAACCACTTTTAACAATGAGCAGTTCTTC.

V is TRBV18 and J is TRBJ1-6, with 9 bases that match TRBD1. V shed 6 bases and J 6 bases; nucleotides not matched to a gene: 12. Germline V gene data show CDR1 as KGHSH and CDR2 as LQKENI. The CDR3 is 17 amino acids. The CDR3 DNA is TGTGCCAGCTCTTTGACCGGGACAGGGAACGTTAATTCACCCCTCCACTTT. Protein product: CASSLTGTGNVNSPLHF.

CDR3 residues: CASSSWPNTGELFF. The CDR3 nucleotides are TGTGCCAGCAGCTCCTGGCCGAACACCGGGGAGCTGTTTTTT. J is TRBJ2-2 and V is TRBV7-3; no firm D call. V was shortened by 4 bases and J by 0 bases, with 6 bases between the two germline ends. Germline V CDR1 and CDR2: SGHTA, FQGTGA. This CDR3 comprises 14 residues.

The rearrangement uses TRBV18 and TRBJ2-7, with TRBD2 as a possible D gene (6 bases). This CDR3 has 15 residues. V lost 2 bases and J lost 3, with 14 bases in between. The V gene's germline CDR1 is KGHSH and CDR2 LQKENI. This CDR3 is CASSPNPGLGYEQYF. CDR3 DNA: TGTGCCAGCTCACCAAACCCGGGACTGGGCTACGAGCAGTACTTC.

The CDR3 here is CASSFDGEETQYF. DNA of the CDR3: TGTGCCAGCAGCTTCGACGGGGAAGAGACCCAGTACTTC. The chain recombines TRBV7-2 with TRBJ2-5; D might be TRBD2 (5 bases). The CDR3 totals 13 residues. V lost 3 bases and J 3 bases, leaving 8 bases between the germline ends. Germline lookup yields CDR1 SGHTA and CDR2 FQGNSA.

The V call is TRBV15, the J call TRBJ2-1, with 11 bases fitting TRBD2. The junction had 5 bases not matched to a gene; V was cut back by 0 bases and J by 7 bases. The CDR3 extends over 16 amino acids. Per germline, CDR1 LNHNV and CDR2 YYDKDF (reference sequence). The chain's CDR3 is CATSRDLASGGNEQFF. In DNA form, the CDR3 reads TGTGCCACCAGCAGAGATCTGGCTAGCGGGGGGAATGAGCAGTTCTTC.

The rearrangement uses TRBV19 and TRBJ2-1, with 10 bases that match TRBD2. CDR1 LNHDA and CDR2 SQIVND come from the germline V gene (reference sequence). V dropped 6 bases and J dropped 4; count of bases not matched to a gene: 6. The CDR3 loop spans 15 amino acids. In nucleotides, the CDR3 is TGTGCCAGTAGATCCCTAGCGGGGGTTTACAATGAGCAGTTCTTC. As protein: CASRSLAGVYNEQFF.

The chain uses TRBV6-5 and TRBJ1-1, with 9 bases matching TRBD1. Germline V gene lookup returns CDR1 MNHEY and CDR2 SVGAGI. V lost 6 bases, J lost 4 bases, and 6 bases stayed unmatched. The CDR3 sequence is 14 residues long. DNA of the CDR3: TGTGCCAGCAGAACAGGGGGCAGGGGCACTGAAGCTTTCTTT. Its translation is CASRTGGRGTEAFF.